The 16 T cell receptor beta chains presented below share a single source sample, sequenced in a study of T cell responses to AZD1222 COVID-19 vaccine. The data were produced by immunoSEQ multiplex PCR, yet TCRdb's version contains in-frame clones alone and is incomplete. The data show roughly 100,000 clones, with roughly 83% seen just once and about a sixth held by the top ten. This material consisted of peripheral blood, taken on day 0 of AZD1222 vaccination. These receptors came from an adult in good health.

The chain uses TRBV28 and TRBJ1-2, with TRBD1 as a possible D gene (6 bases). Germline assignment: CDR1 MDHEN and CDR2 SYDVKM. This CDR3 contains 14 residues. V lost 1 base and J lost 4, with 10 bases in between. The CDR3 DNA reads TGTGCCAGCAGTTTATCCGGACAGAGCTATGGCTACACCTTC. It yields the protein CASSLSGQSYGYTF.

The V gene is TRBV5-6, the J gene TRBJ1-6; 9 nucleotides match TRBD1. Germline assignment: CDR1 SGHDT and CDR2 YYEEEE. The CDR3 has 13 amino acids. V trimming: 4 bases; J trimming: 14 bases; junction bases outside the gene matches: 7. Here the CDR3 reads CASSPDRGQSLHF. The CDR3 DNA is TGTGCCAGCAGCCCGGACAGGGGTCAGTCCCTCCACTTT.

This rearrangement joins TRBV9 to TRBJ2-1; perhaps TRBD2 as D (6 bases). The CDR3 contains 18 residues. Germline CDR1 is SGDLS and CDR2 is YYNGEE. V was pared by 2 bases and J by 1 base, with 19 bases between. The CDR3 DNA follows: TGTGCCAGCAGCGTTCAGGGAAACGCGGGAAGGTCCTACAATGAGCAGTTCTTC. It translates to CASSVQGNAGRSYNEQFF.

The V gene is TRBV11-1, the J gene TRBJ2-7, with D unresolved. The germline V gene encodes CDR1 SGHAT and CDR2 FQDESV (reference sequence). CDR3 length equals 14 residues. The V end was cut by 2 bases, the J end by 4 bases, with 12 bases between. CDR3 loop: CASSLSGMRYEQYF. CDR3 in DNA: TGTGCCAGCAGCTTAAGTGGGATGCGGTACGAGCAGTACTTC.

J is TRBJ1-3 and V is TRBV14, with 9 nucleotides matching TRBD1. Germline V gene lookup returns CDR1 SGHDN and CDR2 FVKESK. This CDR3 spans 19 amino acids. V trimming: 0 bases; J trimming: 4 bases; junction bases outside the gene matches: 13. This chain's CDR3 is CASSQDPLRDRAGGNTIYF. The CDR3 coding sequence is TGTGCCAGCAGCCAAGATCCCCTTAGGGACAGGGCGGGAGGAAACACCATATATTTT.

The rearrangement uses TRBV25-1 and TRBJ2-7; 12 bases line up with TRBD2. V was pared by 6 bases and J by 2 bases, with 5 bases of the junction left unmatched. CDR3 length equals 15 residues. Germline CDR1 and CDR2: MGHDK and SYGVNS. Written as DNA, the CDR3 is TGTGCCAGCAGACCACGGACTAGCGGGGCCTACGAGCAGTACTTC. As protein: CASRPRTSGAYEQYF.

The chain's CDR3 is CASSLGASGPLETQYF. CDR3 nucleotides: TGTGCCAGCAGTTTAGGGGCTAGCGGGCCCTTGGAGACCCAGTACTTC. The V gene is TRBV27, the J gene TRBJ2-5; TRBD2 matches at 8 bases. The V segment lost 2 bases and the J segment 5 bases; nucleotides outside the gene matches: 10. Germline V CDR1 and CDR2: MNHEY, SMNVEV (reference sequence). The CDR3 runs to 16 residues.

This clone appeared many times. J is TRBJ1-5 and V is TRBV6-1; D unclear. Germline CDR1 is MNHNS and CDR2 is SASEGT. CDR3 length equals 15 residues. V lost 1 base to trimming and J lost 2 bases, with 9 bases between them. This chain's CDR3 is CASSEVEQRNQPQHF. Written as DNA, the CDR3 is TGTGCCAGCAGTGAAGTGGAACAACGCAATCAGCCCCAGCATTTT.

The V and J genes are TRBV11-3 and TRBJ2-1, with D possibly TRBD2 on 6 matching bases. CDR1 and CDR2 from the germline V gene are SGHNT and YENEEA. Between the trimmed V and J ends, which lost 3 bases and 3 bases, there was a span of 12 bases. There are 15 residues in the CDR3. The CDR3 reads CASSFGRRDYNEQFF. CDR3 DNA: TGTGCCAGCAGCTTTGGACGGCGGGACTACAATGAGCAGTTCTTC.

On this clone: The junction departs from germline at one end; a sequencing error may be responsible. The chain recombines TRBV7-7 with TRBJ1-1; TRBD1 might be the D (5 bases). There are 13 residues in the CDR3. Germline V lookup: CDR1 SSHAT, CDR2 FNYEAQ (reference sequence). Here the CDR3 DNA reads TGTGCTAGCAGCTTGACAGAGAACACTGAAGCTTTCTTT. It codes for CASSLTENTEAFF.

The rearrangement uses TRBV5-1 and TRBJ1-3; D is undetermined. The CDR3 has 16 amino acids. The V and J ends lost 2 bases and 0 bases respectively, with 12 bases between them. CDR1 and CDR2 from the germline V gene are SGHRS and YFSETQ. As DNA, the CDR3 is TGCGCCAGCAGCTTCGATGAGTCAATCTCTGGAAACACCATATATTTT. Translating it yields CASSFDESISGNTIYF.

This clone was found a few times. V is TRBV3-1 (or the pseudogene TRBV3-2) and J is TRBJ1-1; D gene ambiguous. This CDR3 contains 12 residues. Trimming removed 3 bases at V and 7 bases at J, with 9 bases between. CDR1 and CDR2 (germline): LGHDT, YNNKEL (reference sequence). CDR3 in DNA: TGTGCCAGCAGCCACGGTTTGGATGAAGCTTTCTTT. Translated: CASSHGLDEAFF.

The chain joins TRBV30 to TRBJ1-2; D is undetermined. The CDR3 sequence is 13 residues long. Germline V gene sequence: CDR1 GTSNPN, CDR2 SVGIG (reference sequence). V was cut by 0 bases and J by 4 bases, with 9 bases left in between. The CDR3 spells CAWSVGPTYGYTF. Written as DNA, the CDR3 is TGTGCCTGGAGTGTAGGGCCTACCTATGGCTACACCTTC.

This rearrangement joins TRBV4-1 to TRBJ1-2, with D perhaps TRBD1 (6 bases). The germline V and J ends were trimmed by 2 bases and 0 bases, with 10 bases remaining between them. The germline V gene encodes CDR1 MGHRA and CDR2 YSYEKL. The CDR3 loop spans 15 amino acids. The DNA for the CDR3 is TGCGCCAGCAGCCAAAGACAGGAGACTAACTATGGCTACACCTTC. As protein: CASSQRQETNYGYTF.

This clone showed up just a few times. This chain connects TRBV30 to TRBJ1-6; D is ambiguous. The CDR3 loop spans 13 amino acids. V was clipped by 5 bases and J by 7 bases, with 12 bases between them. Germline CDR1 and CDR2: GTSNPN and SVGIG (reference sequence). The CDR3 DNA reads as TGTGCCTGGCACGTCGCCGGCAATTCACCCCTCCACTTT. Amino acid sequence: CAWHVAGNSPLHF.

This chain joins TRBV6-5 and TRBJ2-3; D gene uncertain. Per germline, CDR1 MNHEY and CDR2 SVGAGI. The CDR3 consists of 16 residues. Between the trimmed V and J ends, which lost 2 bases and 7 bases, there was a span of 19 bases. In DNA, the CDR3 is TGTGCCAGCAGTTACGGCCTTTCTCAACTCCGCTATACGCAGTATTTT. Protein: CASSYGLSQLRYTQYF.